This T cell receptor beta chain was identified in a study of blood T cell repertoires in COVID-19. The J segment lost 1 base and the V segment lost 8 bases, leaving 12 bases of the junction unmatched. There are 18 residues in the CDR3. Germline V CDR1 and CDR2: ENHRY, SYGVKD. Sequenced by immunoSEQ multiplex PCR; TCRdb stores in-frame clones only, minus some. The data hold around 65,000 clones, with around 74% observed a single time. Sequencing was done on a sample of peripheral blood. The receptor comes from a woman aged 45-60 years with active or convalescent COVID-19. This chain uses TRBV10-3 with TRBJ2-1; 12 bases align to TRBD2. The chain's CDR3 is CAISGASGRAGSYNEQFF. CDR3 sequence (DNA): TGTGCCATCTCGGGGGCTAGCGGGAGGGCCGGGTCCTACAATGAGCAGTTCTTC.